A single sample is the source of the 24 T cell receptor beta chains below, sequenced in a study of blood T cell repertoires in COVID-19. TCRdb's copy holds only in-frame clones and misses some; the assay was immunoSEQ multiplex PCR. The sample has 200,000 to 250,000 clones, roughly 85% seen once. Specimen: PBMCs or T cells enriched from blood (not recorded which). The receptors here all came from a woman between 40 and 50 years old with acute COVID-19.

The chain carries TRBV11-2 and TRBJ1-1; a possible D gene is TRBD1 (6 bases). CDR1 and CDR2 from the germline V gene are SGHAT and FQNNGV. This CDR3 is built from 15 residues. V lost 1 base to trimming and J lost 6 bases, with 15 bases between them. This CDR3 is CASSLGGRVVPEAFF. The CDR3 DNA sequence: TGTGCCAGCAGCTTAGGGGGGCGGGTGGTCCCTGAAGCTTTCTTT.

This clone was observed once. This chain uses TRBV5-1 with TRBJ2-1, with D perhaps matching TRBD1 (6 bases). The CDR3 has 16 residues. V lost 4 bases and J lost 7, with 21 bases in between. Germline V CDR1 and CDR2: SGHRS, YFSETQ. CDR3 bases: TGCGCCAGCAGCCCACTCCGAGCACAGGGTGTAAATGAGCAGTTCTTC. This translates into CASSPLRAQGVNEQFF.

This sequence joins TRBV12-3 or TRBV12-4 and TRBJ2-5; D remains ambiguous. CDR3 length: 12 amino acids. Trimming cost V 6 bases and J 2 bases, with 7 bases left between them. CDR3: CASRRYQETQYF. Written as DNA, the CDR3 is TGTGCCAGCAGACGGTATCAAGAGACCCAGTACTTC.

The chain links TRBV28 to TRBJ1-2; TRBD1 aligns across 10 bases. Germline-derived CDR1 and CDR2 are MDHEN and SYDVKM. This CDR3 has 14 residues. With 6 bases clipped from V and 3 bases from J, the junction kept 4 bases outside the gene matches. In nucleotides, the CDR3 is TGTGCCAGCAGGGGGACAGGGGAGCACTATGGCTACACCTTC. Residues: CASRGTGEHYGYTF.

This chain connects TRBV19 to TRBJ2-6; 8 bases are shared with TRBD1. The CDR3 loop spans 19 amino acids. From germline, CDR1 is LNHDA and CDR2 SQIVND (reference sequence). With 3 bases clipped from V and 0 bases from J, the junction kept 10 bases outside the gene matches. CDR3 sequence reads: CASSIGTGHSLSGANVLTF. DNA of the CDR3: TGTGCCAGTAGTATTGGGACAGGTCATTCCCTCTCTGGGGCCAACGTCCTGACTTTC.

This clone was seen a few times. The chain recombines TRBV5-1 with TRBJ1-3; the D gene is possibly TRBD1 (5 bases). Looked up from germline, CDR1 is SGHRS and CDR2 is YFSETQ. The CDR3 extends over 17 amino acids. V gave up 0 bases and J gave up 7 bases, with 20 bases separating them. DNA of the CDR3: TGCGCCAGCAGCTTGGGGGCTCCCCAGGGTCGATGGAACACCATATATTTT. Translating it yields CASSLGAPQGRWNTIYF.

V and J are TRBV6-5 and TRBJ1-2; 10 nucleotides match TRBD1. Germline V CDR1 and CDR2: MNHEY, SVGAGI. The CDR3 length is 15 residues. The trim removed 6 bases at V and 2 bases at J, leaving 6 bases unmatched. This CDR3 reads CASSRDRGYNYGYTF. The CDR3 coding sequence is TGTGCCAGCAGCCGGGACAGGGGTTACAACTATGGCTACACCTTC.

This clone was counted a few times. The gene calls are TRBV5-1 and TRBJ2-2, with TRBD1 identical over 7 bases. V lost 4 bases and J lost 3; bases outside the gene matches: 9. Germline CDR1 and CDR2: SGHRS and YFSETQ. The CDR3 covers 16 residues. CDR3 residues: CASSPRGTDYTGELFF. CDR3 DNA: TGCGCCAGCAGCCCGCGAGGGACAGACTACACCGGGGAGCTGTTTTTT.

V gene TRBV7-9 combines with J gene TRBJ2-5; 9 bases map to TRBD2. CDR3 length: 16 residues. Unmatched junction bases numbered 11, after V lost 5 bases and J lost 4 bases. The germline V gene has CDR1 SEHNR and CDR2 FQNEAQ (reference sequence). DNA of the CDR3: TGTGCCAGCAGCCCAAGGGCTAGCGGGACCGGAGAGACCCAGTACTTC. Its protein product is CASSPRASGTGETQYF.

CDR3 DNA: TGTGCCAGCAGCGGTATGTCCTACGAGCAGTACTTC. Amino acid sequence: CASSGMSYEQYF. The chain carries TRBV9 and TRBJ2-7, with unresolved D. V was cut by 3 bases and J by 1 base, with 5 bases left in between. The CDR3 runs 12 residues. Germline V gene sequence: CDR1 SGDLS, CDR2 YYNGEE.

The J gene is TRBJ2-5, the V gene TRBV27; 9 positions agree with TRBD1. The CDR3 spans 15 residues. Trimming removed 3 bases from V and 3 bases from J; junction bases left unmatched: 5. Germline V lookup: CDR1 MNHEY, CDR2 SMNVEV (reference sequence). In DNA form, the CDR3 reads TGTGCCAGCAGTTTGAGGGGACAGGGTAAAGAGACCCAGTACTTC. Residues: CASSLRGQGKETQYF.

The chain couples TRBV7-9 to TRBJ1-1; D call uncertain. The CDR3 sequence is 13 residues long. Germline V lookup: CDR1 SEHNR, CDR2 FQNEAQ (reference sequence). V was pared by 2 bases and J by 4 bases, with 8 bases between. CDR3 amino acids: CASSLKQLTEAFF. The CDR3, as DNA: TGTGCCAGCAGCTTAAAACAGCTCACTGAAGCTTTCTTT.

The rearrangement joins TRBV7-9 to TRBJ2-7; 13 positions agree with TRBD2. Unmatched junction bases numbered 7, after V lost 5 bases and J lost 6 bases. This CDR3 is 15 amino acids long. CDR1 is SEHNR, CDR2 FQNEAQ, per germline (reference sequence). The CDR3, as DNA: TGTGCCAGCAGCCCCCGGACTAGCGGGAGCCGCGAGCAGTACTTC. It codes for CASSPRTSGSREQYF. The variable domain in full, with the rest retrieved from reference TRBV7-9 and TRBJ2-7, is DTGVSQNPRHKITKRGQNVTFRCDPISEHNRLYWYRQTLGQGPEFLTYFQNEAQLEKSRLLSDRFSAERPKGSFSTLEIQRTEQGDSAMYLCASSPRTSGSREQYFGPGTRLTVT.

The chain is built from TRBV7-8 and TRBJ1-3; D is perhaps TRBD1 (5 bases). V lost 3 bases and J lost 2, with 14 bases in between. In germline, CDR1 is SGHVS, CDR2 FQNEAQ. The CDR3 extends over 16 amino acids. As DNA, the CDR3 is TGTGCCAGCAGCTTCGGGACTTTTGAAACTGGAAACACCATATATTTT. Translation: CASSFGTFETGNTIYF. The full variable domain, in which reference TRBV7-8 and TRBJ1-3 provide the parts outside the CDR3, is GAGVSQSPRYKVAKRGQDVALRCDPISGHVSLFWYQQALGQGPEFLTYFQNEAQLDKSGLPSDRFFAERPEGSVSTLKIQRTQQEDSAVYLCASSFGTFETGNTIYFGEGSWLTVV.

The CDR3 region is CASSDSRDRRGSYNSPLHF. The CDR3, as DNA: TGTGCCAGCAGTGACTCTAGGGACAGGAGGGGCTCCTATAATTCACCCCTCCACTTT. This chain uses TRBV6-4 with TRBJ1-6, with 8 bases that match TRBD1. V trimming: 0 bases; J trimming: 0 bases; junction bases outside the gene matches: 7. The CDR3 runs 19 residues. CDR1 and CDR2 from the germline V gene are MRHNA and SNTAGT.

This chain connects TRBV7-2 to TRBJ1-6, with D hard to call. Germline-derived CDR1 and CDR2 are SGHTA and FQGNSA. V gave up 6 bases and J gave up 11 bases, with 11 bases separating them. This CDR3 has 12 amino acids. The CDR3 DNA follows: TGTGCCAGCAGAGCAAACCTGACACCCCTCCACTTT. It translates to CASRANLTPLHF.

This rearrangement joins TRBV11-2 to TRBJ2-5, with D possibly matching TRBD2 (5 bases). The V end was cut by 5 bases, the J end by 5 bases, with 12 bases between. This CDR3 spans 13 amino acids. Germline assignment: CDR1 SGHAT and CDR2 FQNNGV. The CDR3 sequence is CASSPGSAETQYF. In DNA, the CDR3 is TGTGCCAGCAGCCCGGGGAGCGCCGAGACCCAGTACTTC.

CDR3 in DNA: TGCGCCAGCAGCCAAACTCTCAGCGGGATTTTAGCTGTTGAGCAGTTCTTC. It specifies CASSQTLSGILAVEQFF. The rearrangement links TRBV4-3 to TRBJ2-1; 7 positions agree with TRBD2. Germline CDR1 LGHNA, CDR2 YSLEER. V shed 2 bases and J 9 bases; nucleotides not matched to a gene: 16. This CDR3 region has 17 residues.

The V call is TRBV18, the J call TRBJ1-3, with unresolved D. The germline gives CDR1 KGHSH, CDR2 LQKENI. Deletions cut 3 bases from V and 5 bases from J, with 20 bases between. This CDR3 is 17 amino acids long. CDR3 in DNA: TGTGCCAGCTCACCCCCTTCCGTGAGGGCACCCAGAAACACCATATATTTT. It encodes CASSPPSVRAPRNTIYF.

This clone has more than one count but fewer than ten. The chain has TRBV16 and TRBJ2-7, with 7 bases lining up with TRBD2. Germline CDR1 and CDR2: KGHSY and FQNENV. Germline trimming cut 3 bases from V and 7 bases from J; bases unmatched to any gene: 9. This CDR3 is built from 14 residues. CDR3 DNA: TGTGCCAGCAGCCAGACGGGCCCCGGGAGGGAGCAGTACTTC. Its translation is CASSQTGPGREQYF.

CDR3 in DNA: TGCGCCAGCAGCCAAGCCCCCCTCACAGAAGCCAAAAACATTCAGTACTTC. Protein product: CASSQAPLTEAKNIQYF. This chain links TRBV4-1 with TRBJ2-4; D gene ambiguous. Germline V gene sequence: CDR1 MGHRA, CDR2 YSYEKL. The V end lost 1 base, the J end lost 0 bases, and 13 bases lay between the germline ends. The CDR3 contains 17 residues.

The chain joins TRBV11-2 to TRBJ2-1; TRBD2 agrees at 9 bases. V trimming: 4 bases; J trimming: 4 bases; junction bases outside the gene matches: 5. The CDR3 is 15 residues long. In germline, CDR1 is SGHAT, CDR2 FQNNGV. Written as DNA, the CDR3 is TGTGCCAGCAGCTCGACTAGCGGAATTTACAATGAGCAGTTCTTC. Translated: CASSSTSGIYNEQFF. The full variable domain, with the rest looked up from reference TRBV11-2 and TRBJ2-1, is EAGVAQSPRYKIIEKRQSVAFWCNPISGHATLYWYQQILGQGPKLLIQFQNNGVVDDSQLPKDRFSAERLKGVDSTLKIQPAKLEDSAVYLCASSSTSGIYNEQFFGPGTRLTVL.

The chain couples TRBV18 to TRBJ2-1; 10 positions match TRBD2. The V gene's germline CDR1 is KGHSH and CDR2 LQKENI. The CDR3 is 15 residues long. The trim removed 3 bases at V and 6 bases at J, leaving 5 bases unmatched. The CDR3 DNA is TGTGCCAGCTCACCCGCGGGACTAGCGAGCAATGAGCAGTTCTTC. Translated, it gives CASSPAGLASNEQFF.

This clone was seen only once. The chain couples TRBV9 to TRBJ1-5; D gene unclear. The V end was cut by 4 bases, the J end by 4 bases, with 24 bases between. CDR1 and CDR2 from the germline V gene are SGDLS and YYNGEE. The length of the CDR3 is 18 residues. This CDR3 is CASSSGREGGKKNQPQHF. As DNA, the CDR3 is TGTGCCAGCAGCAGTGGAAGAGAGGGTGGAAAAAAAAATCAGCCCCAGCATTTT.